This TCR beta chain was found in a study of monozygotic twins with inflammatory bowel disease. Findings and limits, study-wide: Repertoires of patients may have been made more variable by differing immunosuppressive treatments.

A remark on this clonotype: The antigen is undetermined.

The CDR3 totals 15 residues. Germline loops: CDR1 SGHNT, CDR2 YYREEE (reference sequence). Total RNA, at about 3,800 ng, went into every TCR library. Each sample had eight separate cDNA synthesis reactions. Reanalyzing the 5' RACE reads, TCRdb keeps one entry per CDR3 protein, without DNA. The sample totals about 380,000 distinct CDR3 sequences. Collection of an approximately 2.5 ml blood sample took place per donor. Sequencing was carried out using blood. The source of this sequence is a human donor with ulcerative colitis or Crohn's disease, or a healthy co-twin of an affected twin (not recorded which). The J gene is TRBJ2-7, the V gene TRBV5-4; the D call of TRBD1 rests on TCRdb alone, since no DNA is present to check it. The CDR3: CASSSKTGGNYEQYF.